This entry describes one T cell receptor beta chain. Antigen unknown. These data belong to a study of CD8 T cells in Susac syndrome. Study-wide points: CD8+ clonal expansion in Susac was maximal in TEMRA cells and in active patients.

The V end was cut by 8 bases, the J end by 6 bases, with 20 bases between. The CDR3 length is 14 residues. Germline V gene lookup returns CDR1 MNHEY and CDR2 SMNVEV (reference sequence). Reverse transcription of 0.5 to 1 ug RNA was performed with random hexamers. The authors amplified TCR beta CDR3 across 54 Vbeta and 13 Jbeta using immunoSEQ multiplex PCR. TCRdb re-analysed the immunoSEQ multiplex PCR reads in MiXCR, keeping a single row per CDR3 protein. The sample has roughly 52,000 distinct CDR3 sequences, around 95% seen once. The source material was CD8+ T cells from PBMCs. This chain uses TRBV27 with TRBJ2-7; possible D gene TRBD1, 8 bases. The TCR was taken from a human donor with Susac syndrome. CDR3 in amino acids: CASALGGTGLEQYF. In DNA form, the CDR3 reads TGTGCCAGCGCCCTGGGGGGGACAGGCCTCGAGCAGTACTTC.